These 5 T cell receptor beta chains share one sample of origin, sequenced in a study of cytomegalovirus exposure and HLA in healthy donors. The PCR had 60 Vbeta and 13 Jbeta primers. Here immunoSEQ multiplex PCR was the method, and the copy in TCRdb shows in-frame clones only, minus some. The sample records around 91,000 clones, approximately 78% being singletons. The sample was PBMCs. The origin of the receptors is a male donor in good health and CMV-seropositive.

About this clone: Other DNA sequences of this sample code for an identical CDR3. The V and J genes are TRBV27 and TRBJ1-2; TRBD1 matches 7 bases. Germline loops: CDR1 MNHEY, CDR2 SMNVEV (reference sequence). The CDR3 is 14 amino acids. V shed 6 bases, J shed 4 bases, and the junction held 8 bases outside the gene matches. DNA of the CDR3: TGTGCCAGCAGAGACAGGGCCAGTTCCTATGGCTACACCTTC. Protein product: CASRDRASSYGYTF.

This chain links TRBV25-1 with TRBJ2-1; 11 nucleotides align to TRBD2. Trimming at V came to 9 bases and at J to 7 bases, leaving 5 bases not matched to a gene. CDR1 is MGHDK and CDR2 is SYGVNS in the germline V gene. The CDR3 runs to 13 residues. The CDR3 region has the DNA TGTGCCAGTGTAGCGGGGGGGATTAATGAGCAGTTCTTC. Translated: CASVAGGINEQFF.

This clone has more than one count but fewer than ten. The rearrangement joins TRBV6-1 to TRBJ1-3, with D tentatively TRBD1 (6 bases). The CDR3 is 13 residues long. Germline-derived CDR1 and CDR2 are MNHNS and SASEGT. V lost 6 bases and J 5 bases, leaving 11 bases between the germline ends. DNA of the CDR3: TGTGCCAGCAGGGAGACAGGACGAAACACCATATATTTT. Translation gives CASRETGRNTIYF.

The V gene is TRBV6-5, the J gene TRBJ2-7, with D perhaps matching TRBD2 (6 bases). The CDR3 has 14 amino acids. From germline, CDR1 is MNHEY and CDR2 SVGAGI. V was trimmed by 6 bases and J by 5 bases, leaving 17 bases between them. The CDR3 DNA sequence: TGTGCCAGCAGCACTCCCCGGGAGAGTCACGAGCAGTACTTC. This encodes CASSTPRESHEQYF.

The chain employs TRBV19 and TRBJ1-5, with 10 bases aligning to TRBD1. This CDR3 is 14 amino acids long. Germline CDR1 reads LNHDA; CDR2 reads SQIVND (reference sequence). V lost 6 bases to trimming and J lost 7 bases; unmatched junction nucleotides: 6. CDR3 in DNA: TGTGCCAGTAGACGGGACAGGGGAAGGCAGCCCCAGCATTTT. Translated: CASRRDRGRQPQHF.